These 32 T cell receptor beta chains came from one sample sequenced in a study of T cell repertoires in cytomegalovirus infection. TCRdb processed the reads anew with MiXCR; each CDR3 protein has one entry. The sample includes about 740,000 distinct CDR3 sequences, 33% of them seen just once. Which antigens these TCRs recognize remains unknown. The source was cultured PBMCs, collected from culture after CMV antigen stimulation. The receptors shown here come from a human donor in good health (CMV status not recorded). Some clones in this sample may be carry-over from other donors' samples.

This chain links TRBV2 with TRBJ1-1; D may be TRBD1 (5 bases). V lost 3 bases to trimming and J lost 4 bases, with 21 bases between them. Germline lookup yields CDR1 SNHLY and CDR2 FYNNEI. The CDR3 is 17 amino acids. CDR3 protein: CASSEIRRLGVGTEAFF. The CDR3 region has the DNA TGTGCCAGCAGTGAGATCAGGCGGTTGGGGGTAGGCACTGAAGCTTTCTTT.

The J gene is TRBJ1-5, the V gene TRBV19; D unclear. Deletions cut 3 bases from V and 5 bases from J, with 14 bases between. The germline gives CDR1 LNHDA, CDR2 SQIVND (reference sequence). This CDR3 has 15 amino acids. DNA for the CDR3: TGTGCCAGTAGTATTTATAGGAGATACGATCAGCCCCAGCATTTT. Translating it yields CASSIYRRYDQPQHF.

J is TRBJ2-4 and V is TRBV2, with no clear D. Germline V gene sequence: CDR1 SNHLY, CDR2 FYNNEI. The CDR3 consists of 14 residues. V lost 2 bases and J 5 bases, leaving 10 bases between the germline ends. The CDR3 DNA reads as TGTGCCAGCAGTGAAACGGGCAGTCAAAACATTCAGTACTTC. Amino acid sequence: CASSETGSQNIQYF.

This clonotype was observed a handful of times. The rearrangement links TRBV7-9 to TRBJ2-3; TRBD2 is a possible D gene (6 bases). V lost 2 bases and J lost 4, with 13 bases in between. This CDR3 is built from 15 residues. The germline CDR1 and CDR2 sequences are SEHNR and FQNEAQ (reference sequence). As DNA, the CDR3 is TGTGCCAGCAGCTTAACGACGTCGGGAGCAGATACGCAGTATTTT. Amino acid sequence: CASSLTTSGADTQYF.

As to this clonotype: A much larger clonotype is one base distant, so this may be a read error. CDR3 residues: CASSEDSHSNQPQHF. CDR3 in DNA: TGTGCCAGCAGCGAGGACAGCCATAGCAATCAGCCCCAGCATTTT. This chain links TRBV2 with TRBJ1-5; perhaps TRBD1 as D (6 bases). Trimming left V 6 bases short and J 0 bases short, with 12 bases between. This CDR3 comprises 15 residues. Germline V lookup: CDR1 SNHLY, CDR2 FYNNEI. The full variable domain, completed using reference TRBV2 and TRBJ1-5, is EPEVTQTPSHQVTQMGQEVILRCVPISNHLYFYWYRQILGQKVEFLVSFYNNEISEKSEIFDDQFSVERPDGSNFTLKIRSTKLEDSAMYFCASSEDSHSNQPQHFGDGTRLSIL.

The chain has TRBV9 and TRBJ2-5; the D gene is possibly TRBD1 (6 bases). Germline V gene data show CDR1 as SGDLS and CDR2 as YYNGEE. The CDR3 is made up of 14 amino acids. Trimming removed 3 bases from V and 6 bases from J, with 15 bases in between. The CDR3, as DNA: TGTGCCAGCAGCGGCAGGGGTATGGGAAAGACCCAGTACTTC. Amino acids: CASSGRGMGKTQYF.

This clonotype was observed once. The CDR3 end shows no conserved phenylalanine or tryptophan, and so a read error is likely. The chain is built from TRBV6-2 or TRBV6-3 and TRBJ2-3; the match to TRBD2 covers 7 bases. Germline V gene sequence: CDR1 MNHEY, CDR2 SVGEGT. This CDR3 comprises 16 residues. The ends lost 4 bases at V and 1 base at J; junction bases unmatched: 8. As DNA, the CDR3 is TGTGCCAGCAGTTCCCCAGCGGGGCGGCGCACAGATACGCAGTATTTG. This gives the protein CASSSPAGRRTDTQYL.

Regarding this clonotype: Relative to the germline gene, one junction end is altered; a read error may explain this. CDR3 coding DNA: TGTGCCAGCAGCCGAGATACAGGTGAAAAACTGTTTTTT. Its translation is CASSRDTGEKLFF. The rearrangement uses TRBV4-1 and TRBJ1-4; D might be TRBD1 (5 bases). Per the germline V gene, CDR1 is MGHRA and CDR2 is YSYEKL. This CDR3 has 13 amino acids.

This rearrangement joins TRBV20-1 to TRBJ2-1, with D tentatively TRBD2 (5 bases). Trimming removed 3 bases from V and 9 bases from J, with 9 bases in between. The CDR3 covers 11 residues. Germline CDR1 DFQATT, CDR2 SNEGSKA (reference sequence). The CDR3 loop reads CSARATIEQFF. Here the CDR3 DNA reads TGCAGTGCTAGGGCGACTATTGAGCAGTTCTTC.

V usage is TRBV6-2 or TRBV6-3 and J usage is TRBJ2-1; D is ambiguous. CDR3 size: 11 residues. Germline values: CDR1 MNHEY, CDR2 SVGEGT. V lost 8 bases and J lost 10, with 12 bases in between. The CDR3 loop reads CASSNSQEQFF. The CDR3 nucleotides read TGTGCCAGCTCCAACTCCCAGGAGCAGTTCTTC.

This clonotype has a handful of counts. The CDR3 region is CASSLVPGTEQFF. Written as DNA, the CDR3 is TGTGCCAGCAGCTTAGTGCCCGGGACCGAGCAGTTCTTC. The chain is built from TRBV11-3 and TRBJ2-1; D could derive from TRBD1 or TRBD2 (5 bases each). Looked up from germline, CDR1 is SGHNT and CDR2 is YENEEA. Trimming removed 1 base at V and 10 bases at J, with 11 bases between. This CDR3 is built from 13 residues. The complete variable domain, with remaining parts taken from reference TRBV11-3 and TRBJ2-1, reads EAGVVQSPRYKIIEKKQPVAFWCNPISGHNTLYWYLQNLGQGPELLIRYENEEAVDDSQLPKDRFSAERLKGVDSTLKIQPAELGDSAVYLCASSLVPGTEQFFGPGTRLTVL.

This chain links TRBV6-1 with TRBJ2-1, with D hard to call. Trimming stripped 8 bases from V and 8 bases from J, with 19 bases between. This CDR3 is built from 14 residues. The germline CDR1 and CDR2 sequences are MNHNS and SASEGT. CDR3 loop: CASSPTGQHDEQFF. For the CDR3, the DNA is TGTGCCAGCTCCCCTACGGGCCAGCACGATGAGCAGTTCTTC.

The chain is built from TRBV10-3 and TRBJ2-7, with D perhaps matching TRBD1 or TRBD2 (5 bases each). This CDR3 region has 13 residues. V was cut by 6 bases and J by 2 bases, with 11 bases left in between. Germline V gene data show CDR1 as ENHRY and CDR2 as SYGVKD. The CDR3 region is CAIRWDGAYEQYF. CDR3 nucleotide sequence: TGTGCCATCAGGTGGGACGGAGCCTACGAGCAGTACTTC.

The V call is TRBV27, the J call TRBJ1-2, with D maybe TRBD1 (6 bases). The V end was cut by 9 bases, the J end by 3 bases, with 14 bases between. This CDR3 spans 13 amino acids. Germline CDR1 reads MNHEY; CDR2 reads SMNVEV (reference sequence). CDR3 bases: TGTGCCAGTGGACGAGGGGGGTACTATGGCTACACCTTC. The encoded protein is CASGRGGYYGYTF.

This clonotype has a handful of counts. The chain uses TRBV5-4 and TRBJ1-6; no reliable D call. Germline CDR1 is SGHNT and CDR2 is YYREEE (reference sequence). V lost 0 bases and J 6 bases, leaving 13 bases between the germline ends. This CDR3 has 16 amino acids. CDR3 sequence: CASSLGGTAGNSPLHF. The CDR3 DNA reads as TGTGCCAGCAGCTTGGGAGGTACAGCGGGTAATTCACCCCTCCACTTT.

The chain has TRBV20-1 and TRBJ2-2; 15 bases fit TRBD2. The V gene end was trimmed by 4 bases and the J gene end by 7 bases; junction bases not matched to a gene: 4. Germline V gives CDR1 DFQATT, CDR2 SNEGSKA (reference sequence). This CDR3 comprises 15 residues. The CDR3 sequence: CSAKGLAGGYGELFF. CDR3 sequence (DNA): TGCAGTGCTAAGGGACTAGCGGGGGGTTACGGGGAGCTGTTTTTT.

The rearrangement joins TRBV19 to TRBJ1-2, with 9 nucleotides matching TRBD1. Per the germline V gene, CDR1 is LNHDA and CDR2 is SQIVND (reference sequence). Trimming at V came to 2 bases and at J to 8 bases, leaving 9 bases not matched to a gene. This CDR3 has 15 residues. CDR3 residues: CASSIPPGQGSGYTF. In nucleotides, the CDR3 is TGTGCCAGTAGTATACCACCGGGACAGGGATCAGGCTACACCTTC.

This clonotype was detected only a few times. The CDR3 DNA sequence: TGTGCCAGTAGTATCCAGGGTGGTTCGGGACTTACTGGCTACACCTTC. Encoded protein: CASSIQGGSGLTGYTF. The rearrangement links TRBV19 to TRBJ1-2; D is possibly TRBD1 (5 bases). The CDR3 has 16 amino acids. CDR1 is LNHDA and CDR2 is SQIVND in the germline V gene (reference sequence). The V end was cut by 3 bases, the J end by 7 bases, with 21 bases between.

This sequence joins TRBV5-1 and TRBJ2-7; 10 positions match TRBD1. Unmatched junction bases numbered 14, after V lost 2 bases and J lost 6 bases. The CDR3 is 17 amino acids. CDR1 is SGHRS, CDR2 YFSETQ, per germline. The CDR3 protein is CASSFDTGGDRGREQYF. The CDR3 DNA reads TGCGCCAGCAGCTTTGACACCGGTGGGGACAGGGGACGCGAGCAGTACTTC.

At least ten counts were recorded for this clonotype. The chain uses TRBV12-3 or TRBV12-4 and TRBJ2-2; no firm D call. The CDR3 runs 14 residues. V lost 5 bases, J lost 2 bases, and 9 bases lay in between. CDR3 in amino acids: CASSLRVNTGELFF. As DNA, the CDR3 is TGTGCCAGCAGTCTCAGAGTTAACACCGGGGAGCTGTTTTTT.

This clonotype was counted many times. The chain recombines TRBV7-9 with TRBJ2-3, with D tentatively TRBD2 (7 bases). With 2 bases removed from V and 2 bases from J, the gap between germline ends came to 11 bases. CDR1 and CDR2 (germline): SEHNR, FQNEAQ (reference sequence). This CDR3 spans 15 amino acids. The CDR3 nucleotides read TGTGCCAGCAGCTTACGGGGGGCCAACACAGATACGCAGTATTTT. This translates into CASSLRGANTDTQYF. Drawing the rest from reference TRBV7-9 and TRBJ2-3, the complete variable domain is DTGVSQNPRHKITKRGQNVTFRCDPISEHNRLYWYRQTLGQGPEFLTYFQNEAQLEKSRLLSDRFSAERPKGSFSTLEIQRTEQGDSAMYLCASSLRGANTDTQYFGPGTRLTVL.

This clonotype came up many times. This chain links TRBV12-3 or TRBV12-4 with TRBJ2-7, with 10 bases identical to TRBD1. Germline trimming cut 6 bases from V and 4 bases from J; bases unmatched to any gene: 3. The CDR3 has 13 amino acids. CDR3 sequence: CASSLGQGYEQYF. The CDR3 nucleotides are TGTGCCAGCAGCTTGGGACAGGGGTACGAGCAGTACTTC.

J is TRBJ2-5 and V is TRBV4-1; 8 nucleotides align to TRBD2. Germline-derived CDR1 and CDR2 are MGHRA and YSYEKL. The CDR3 runs 15 residues. Germline trimming cut 0 bases from V and 3 bases from J; bases unmatched to any gene: 3. CDR3 loop: CASSQDTLAEETQYF. The CDR3 DNA sequence: TGCGCCAGCAGCCAAGATACACTAGCGGAAGAGACCCAGTACTTC.

A few counts support this clonotype. CDR3: CASSQDGDYNEQFF. The CDR3 DNA reads as TGTGCCAGCAGCCAAGATGGCGACTACAATGAGCAGTTCTTC. The rearrangement joins TRBV4-2 to TRBJ2-1; no firm D call. Trimming removed 0 bases at V and 3 bases at J, with 6 bases between. The length of the CDR3 is 14 residues. Germline-derived CDR1 and CDR2 are LGHNA and YNFKEQ.

CDR3 bases: TGTGCCACCTCGAGGGGGTCTGGGGCCAACGTCCTGACTTTC. Translation gives CATSRGSGANVLTF. The chain employs TRBV25-1 and TRBJ2-6; a possible D gene is TRBD1 (6 bases). This CDR3 is built from 14 residues. Germline V CDR1 and CDR2: MGHDK, SYGVNS. Trimming stripped 10 bases from V and 1 base from J, with 11 bases between.

This clonotype was counted a few times. The chain recombines TRBV7-2 with TRBJ2-1; 10 nucleotides match TRBD1. Germline trimming cut 8 bases from V and 5 bases from J; bases unmatched to any gene: 9. The CDR3 is 15 residues long. CDR1 and CDR2 from the germline V gene are SGHTA and FQGNSA. CDR3 sequence: CASLRSGQGNNEQFF. For the CDR3, the DNA is TGTGCCAGCCTTAGGTCGGGACAGGGGAACAATGAGCAGTTCTTC.

The chain couples TRBV5-4 to TRBJ2-5; TRBD1 matches 10 bases. The CDR3 is 15 amino acids. The germline CDR1 and CDR2 sequences are SGHNT and YYREEE (reference sequence). Losses at the gene ends were 2 bases for V and 4 bases for J; bases not matched to a gene: 5. The CDR3 loop is CASSFPRTGGETQYF. The CDR3 coding sequence is TGTGCCAGCAGCTTCCCGAGGACAGGGGGAGAGACCCAGTACTTC.

The rearrangement joins TRBV12-3 or TRBV12-4 to TRBJ2-7; D is possibly TRBD1 (6 bases). The CDR3 length is 14 residues. Trimming took 1 base from V and 0 from J, leaving 7 bases between them. CDR3 residues: CASSLGDTSYEQYF. In DNA form, the CDR3 reads TGTGCCAGCAGTTTAGGGGACACCTCCTACGAGCAGTACTTC.

The V call is TRBV24-1, the J call TRBJ2-7; D is ambiguous. The CDR3 loop spans 13 amino acids. Trimming cost V 9 bases and J 0 bases, with 11 bases left between them. Germline V gene data show CDR1 as KGHDR and CDR2 as SFDVKD. CDR3 loop: CATQDGVSYEQYF. Here the CDR3 DNA reads TGTGCCACCCAGGACGGCGTCTCCTACGAGCAGTACTTC.

V gene TRBV19 combines with J gene TRBJ2-1; no clear D gene. V dropped 1 base and J dropped 1 base, with 11 bases sitting between them. The CDR3 loop spans 16 amino acids. Germline CDR1 reads LNHDA; CDR2 reads SQIVND (reference sequence). CDR3: CASSIGVGLSYNEQFF. The CDR3 DNA reads TGTGCCAGTAGTATAGGTGTAGGGCTATCCTACAATGAGCAGTTCTTC.

This clonotype was counted between two and nine times. This chain uses TRBV7-9 with TRBJ1-2; D might be TRBD1 (5 bases). The CDR3 length is 18 residues. Trimming left V 6 bases short and J 2 bases short, with 25 bases between. Germline CDR1 is SEHNR and CDR2 is FQNEAQ (reference sequence). The CDR3 sequence: CASRGFVDLLDINYGYTF. The DNA for the CDR3 is TGTGCCAGCAGGGGCTTCGTCGACCTTCTGGACATCAACTATGGCTACACCTTC.

This clonotype showed up just a few times. The rearrangement joins TRBV20-1 to TRBJ1-1; unclear D gene. Trimming removed 6 bases at V and 0 bases at J, with 5 bases between. CDR3 length: 11 amino acids. From germline, CDR1 is DFQATT and CDR2 SNEGSKA (reference sequence). The CDR3 nucleotides are TGCAGTGCGCCAGTGAACACTGAAGCTTTCTTT. The encoded protein is CSAPVNTEAFF.